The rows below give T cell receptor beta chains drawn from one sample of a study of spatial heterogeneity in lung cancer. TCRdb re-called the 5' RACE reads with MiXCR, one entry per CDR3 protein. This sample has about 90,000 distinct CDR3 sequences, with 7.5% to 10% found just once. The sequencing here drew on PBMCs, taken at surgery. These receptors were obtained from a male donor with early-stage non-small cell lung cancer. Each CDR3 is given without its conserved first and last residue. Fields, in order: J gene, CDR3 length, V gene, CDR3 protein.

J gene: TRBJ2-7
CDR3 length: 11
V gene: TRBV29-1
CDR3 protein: SAQTGFSYEQY

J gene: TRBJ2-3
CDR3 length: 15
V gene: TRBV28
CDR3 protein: ASSSVGSPGNTDTQY

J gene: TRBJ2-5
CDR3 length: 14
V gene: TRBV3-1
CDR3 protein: ASSSQTSGGQETQY

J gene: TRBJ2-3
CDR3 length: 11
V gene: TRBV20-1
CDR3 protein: SARDITGGTQY

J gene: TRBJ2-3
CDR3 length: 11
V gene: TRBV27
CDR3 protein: ATWGPNTDTQY

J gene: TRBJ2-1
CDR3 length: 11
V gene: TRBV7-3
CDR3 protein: ASSTRLNNEQF

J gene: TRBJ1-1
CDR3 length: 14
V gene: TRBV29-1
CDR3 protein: SVDTFSRGKNTEAF

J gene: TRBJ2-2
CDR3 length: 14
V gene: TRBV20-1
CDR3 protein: SARPSGTSHTGELF

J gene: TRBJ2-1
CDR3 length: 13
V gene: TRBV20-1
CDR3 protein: SAREGGSSYNEQF

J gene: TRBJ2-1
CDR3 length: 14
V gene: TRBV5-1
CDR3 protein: ASSSGLAGGYNEQF

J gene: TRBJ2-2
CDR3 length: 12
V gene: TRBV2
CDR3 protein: ASTLSGATGELF

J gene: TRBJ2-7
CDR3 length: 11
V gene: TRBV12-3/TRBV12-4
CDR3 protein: ASSPRGLNEQY

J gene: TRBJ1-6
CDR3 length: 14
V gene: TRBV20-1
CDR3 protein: SARDQGQGSNSPLH

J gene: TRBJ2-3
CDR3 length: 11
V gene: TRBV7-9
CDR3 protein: ASSFTGPDTQY

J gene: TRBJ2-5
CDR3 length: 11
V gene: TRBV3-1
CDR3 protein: ASSLWEQETQY

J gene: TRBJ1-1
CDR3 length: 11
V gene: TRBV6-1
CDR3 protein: ASSDRGNTEAF

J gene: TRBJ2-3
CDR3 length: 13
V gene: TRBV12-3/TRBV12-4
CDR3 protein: ASMGRGGLTDTQY

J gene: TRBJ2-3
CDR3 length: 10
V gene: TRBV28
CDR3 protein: ASSLQTDTQY

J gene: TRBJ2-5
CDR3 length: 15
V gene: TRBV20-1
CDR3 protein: SAPGTGLFGGRETQY

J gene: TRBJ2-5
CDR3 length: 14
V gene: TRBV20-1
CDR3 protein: SAHPGASGGRETQY

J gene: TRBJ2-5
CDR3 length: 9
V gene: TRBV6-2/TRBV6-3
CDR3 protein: ASKGVKTQY

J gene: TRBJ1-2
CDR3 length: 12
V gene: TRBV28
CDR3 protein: ASSSSGRVGGYT

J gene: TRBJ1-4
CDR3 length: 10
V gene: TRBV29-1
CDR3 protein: SGTWGNEKLF